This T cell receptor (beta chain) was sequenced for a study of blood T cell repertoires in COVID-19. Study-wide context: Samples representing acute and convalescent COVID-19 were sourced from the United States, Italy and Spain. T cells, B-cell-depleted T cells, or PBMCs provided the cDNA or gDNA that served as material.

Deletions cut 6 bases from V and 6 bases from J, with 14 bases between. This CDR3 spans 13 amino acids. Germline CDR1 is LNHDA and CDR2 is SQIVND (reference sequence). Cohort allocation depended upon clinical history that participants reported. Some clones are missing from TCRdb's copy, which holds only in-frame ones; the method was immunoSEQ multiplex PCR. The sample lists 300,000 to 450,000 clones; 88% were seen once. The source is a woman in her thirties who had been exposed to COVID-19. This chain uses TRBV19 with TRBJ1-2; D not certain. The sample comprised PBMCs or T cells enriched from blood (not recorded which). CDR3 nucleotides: TGTGCCAGTAGGGCCACCCAAGGAGATGGCTACACCTTC. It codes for CASRATQGDGYTF.